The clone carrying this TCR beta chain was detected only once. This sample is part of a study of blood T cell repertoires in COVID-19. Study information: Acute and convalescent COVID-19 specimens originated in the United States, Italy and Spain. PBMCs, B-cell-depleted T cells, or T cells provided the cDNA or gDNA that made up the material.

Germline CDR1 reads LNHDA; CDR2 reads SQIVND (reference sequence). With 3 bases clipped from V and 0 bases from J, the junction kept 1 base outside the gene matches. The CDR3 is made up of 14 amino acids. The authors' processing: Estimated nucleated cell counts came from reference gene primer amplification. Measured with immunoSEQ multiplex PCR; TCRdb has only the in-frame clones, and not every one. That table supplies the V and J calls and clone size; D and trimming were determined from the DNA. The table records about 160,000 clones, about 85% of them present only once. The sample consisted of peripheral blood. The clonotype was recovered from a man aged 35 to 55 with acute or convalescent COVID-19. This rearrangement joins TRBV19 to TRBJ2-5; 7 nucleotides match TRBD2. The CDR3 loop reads CASSILADQETQYF. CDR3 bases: TGTGCCAGTAGTATCCTAGCGGACCAAGAGACCCAGTACTTC.